This TCR beta chain was sequenced for a study of beta chain features in type 1 diabetes. This clone was observed a handful of times. Germline V gene sequence: CDR1 MNHEY, CDR2 SVGAGI. V lost 0 bases and J lost 3, with 11 bases in between. CDR3 length: 15 amino acids. Reverse transcribing all isolated RNA meant expressed TCRB transcripts were sequenced. Clones were sequenced by immunoSEQ multiplex PCR, and TCRdb holds only the in-frame ones, with some missing. There are about 140,000 clones in the sample; roughly 9.7% occur only once, and approximately 0.69% lies in the top ten. The TCR originated in a woman in her 40s in good health. The V call is TRBV6-5, the J call TRBJ1-1; D is uncertain. The material sequenced was central memory CD4+ T cells from blood. CDR3 sequence (DNA): TGTGCCAGCAGTTACTCGATCGAGTTGGACACTGAAGCTTTCTTT. This codes for CASSYSIELDTEAFF.